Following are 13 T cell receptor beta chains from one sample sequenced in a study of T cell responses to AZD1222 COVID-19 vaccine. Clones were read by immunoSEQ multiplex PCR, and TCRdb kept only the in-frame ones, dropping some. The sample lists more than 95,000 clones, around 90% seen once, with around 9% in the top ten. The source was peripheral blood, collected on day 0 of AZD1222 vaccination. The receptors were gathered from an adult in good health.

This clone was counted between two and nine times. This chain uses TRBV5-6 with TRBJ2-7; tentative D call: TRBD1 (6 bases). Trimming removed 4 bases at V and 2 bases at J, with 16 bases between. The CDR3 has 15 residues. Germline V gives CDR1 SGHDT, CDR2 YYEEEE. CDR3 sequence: CASSDSGTPPYEQYF. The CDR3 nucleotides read TGTGCCAGCAGCGATTCCGGGACACCACCCTACGAGCAGTACTTC.

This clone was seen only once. CDR3 sequence: CASSLEGQGTDTQYF. The CDR3 region has the DNA TGTGCCAGCAGCTTAGAGGGCCAAGGGACAGATACGCAGTATTTT. This chain joins TRBV7-9 and TRBJ2-3, with D hard to call. Trimming pared 1 base from V and 3 bases from J, leaving 11 bases between. This CDR3 comprises 15 residues. Germline CDR1 SEHNR, CDR2 FQNEAQ (reference sequence). Looking up the rest from reference TRBV7-9 and TRBJ2-3 gives the full variable domain: DTGVSQNPRHKITKRGQNVTFRCDPISEHNRLYWYRQTLGQGPEFLTYFQNEAQLEKSRLLSDRFSAERPKGSFSTLEIQRTEQGDSAMYLCASSLEGQGTDTQYFGPGTRLTVL.

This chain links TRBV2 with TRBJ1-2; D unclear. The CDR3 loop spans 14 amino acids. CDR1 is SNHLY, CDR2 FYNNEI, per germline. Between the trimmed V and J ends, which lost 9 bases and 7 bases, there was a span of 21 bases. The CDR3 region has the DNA TGTGCCAGTACCGAGGTCTCGGGGATAGGTGGCTACACCTTC. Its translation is CASTEVSGIGGYTF. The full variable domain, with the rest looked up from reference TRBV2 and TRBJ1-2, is EPEVTQTPSHQVTQMGQEVILRCVPISNHLYFYWYRQILGQKVEFLVSFYNNEISEKSEIFDDQFSVERPDGSNFTLKIRSTKLEDSAMYFCASTEVSGIGGYTFGSGTRLTVV.

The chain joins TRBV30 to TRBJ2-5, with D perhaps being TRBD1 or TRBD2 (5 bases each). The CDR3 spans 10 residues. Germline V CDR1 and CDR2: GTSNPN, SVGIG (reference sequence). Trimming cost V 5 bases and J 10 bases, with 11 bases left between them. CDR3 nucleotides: TGTGCCTGGGAAAGAGGGGTCCAGTACTTC. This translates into CAWERGVQYF.

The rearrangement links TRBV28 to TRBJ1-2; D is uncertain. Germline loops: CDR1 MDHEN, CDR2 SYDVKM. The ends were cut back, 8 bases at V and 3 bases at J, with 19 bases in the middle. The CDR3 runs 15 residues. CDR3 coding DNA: TGTGCCAGCGTAGGGAAGGAAAGCGATTACTATGGCTACACCTTC. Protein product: CASVGKESDYYGYTF.

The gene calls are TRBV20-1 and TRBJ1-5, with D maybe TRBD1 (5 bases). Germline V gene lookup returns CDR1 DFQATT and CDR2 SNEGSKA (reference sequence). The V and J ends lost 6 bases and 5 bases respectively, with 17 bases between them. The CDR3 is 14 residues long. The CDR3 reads CSASSLRAYQPQHF. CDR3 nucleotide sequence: TGCAGTGCCAGTAGCCTCAGGGCGTATCAGCCCCAGCATTTT.

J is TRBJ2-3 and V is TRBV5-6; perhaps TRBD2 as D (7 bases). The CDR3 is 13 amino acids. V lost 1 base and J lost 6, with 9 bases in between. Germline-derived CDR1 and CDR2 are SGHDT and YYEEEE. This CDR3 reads CASSLWGGDTQYF. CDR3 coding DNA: TGTGCCAGCAGCTTGTGGGGGGGCGATACGCAGTATTTT.

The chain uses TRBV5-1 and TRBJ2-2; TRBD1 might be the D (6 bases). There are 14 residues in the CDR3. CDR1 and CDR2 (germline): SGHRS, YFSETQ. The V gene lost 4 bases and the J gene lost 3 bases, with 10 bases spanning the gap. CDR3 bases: TGCGCCAGCAGCCAGGGGTCAGACACCGGGGAGCTGTTTTTT. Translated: CASSQGSDTGELFF. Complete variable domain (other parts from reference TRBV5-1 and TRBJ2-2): KAGVTQTPRYLIKTRGQQVTLSCSPISGHRSVSWYQQTPGQGLQFLFEYFSETQRNKGNFPGRFSGRQFSNSRSEMNVSTLELGDSALYLCASSQGSDTGELFFGEGSRLTVL.

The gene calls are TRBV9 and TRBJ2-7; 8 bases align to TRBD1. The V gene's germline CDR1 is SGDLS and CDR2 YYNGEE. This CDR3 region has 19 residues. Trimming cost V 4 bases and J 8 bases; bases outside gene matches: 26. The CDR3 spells CASSSEEQGALIREAKQYF. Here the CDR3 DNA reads TGTGCCAGCAGCTCCGAAGAGCAGGGGGCGCTTATTAGGGAGGCGAAGCAGTACTTC.

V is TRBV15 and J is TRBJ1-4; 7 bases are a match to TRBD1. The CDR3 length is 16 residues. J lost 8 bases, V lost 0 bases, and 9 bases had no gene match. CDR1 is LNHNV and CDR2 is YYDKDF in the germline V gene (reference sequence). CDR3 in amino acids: CATSRETDREEEKLFF. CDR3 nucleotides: TGTGCCACCAGCAGAGAAACAGACAGGGAGGAGGAAAAACTGTTTTTT. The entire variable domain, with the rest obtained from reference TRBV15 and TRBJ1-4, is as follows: DAMVIQNPRYQVTQFGKPVTLSCSQTLNHNVMYWYQQKSSQAPKLLFHYYDKDFNNEADTPDNFQSRRPNTSFCFLDIRSPGLGDTAMYLCATSRETDREEEKLFFGSGTQLSVL.

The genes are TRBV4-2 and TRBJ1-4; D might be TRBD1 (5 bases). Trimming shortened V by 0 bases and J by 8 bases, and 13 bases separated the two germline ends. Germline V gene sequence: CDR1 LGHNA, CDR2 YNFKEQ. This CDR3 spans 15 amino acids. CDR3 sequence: CASSQDWGGDEKLFF. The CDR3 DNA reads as TGTGCCAGCAGCCAAGATTGGGGGGGTGACGAAAAACTGTTTTTT.

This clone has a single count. DNA for the CDR3: TGTGCCAGCAGTTACACAGAAAATCAGCCCCAGCATTTT. Translated, it gives CASSYTENQPQHF. The V and J genes are TRBV6-2 or TRBV6-3 and TRBJ1-5, with D hard to call. CDR3 length equals 13 residues. V lost 2 bases and J 4 bases, leaving 6 bases between the germline ends. The germline V gene has CDR1 MNHEY and CDR2 SVGEGT.

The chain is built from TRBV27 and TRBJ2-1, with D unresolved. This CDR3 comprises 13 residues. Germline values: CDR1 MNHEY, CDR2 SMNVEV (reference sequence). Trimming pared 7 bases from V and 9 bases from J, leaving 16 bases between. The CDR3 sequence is CASTPSFSLEQFF. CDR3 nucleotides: TGTGCCAGCACCCCAAGTTTCAGCCTTGAGCAGTTCTTC.